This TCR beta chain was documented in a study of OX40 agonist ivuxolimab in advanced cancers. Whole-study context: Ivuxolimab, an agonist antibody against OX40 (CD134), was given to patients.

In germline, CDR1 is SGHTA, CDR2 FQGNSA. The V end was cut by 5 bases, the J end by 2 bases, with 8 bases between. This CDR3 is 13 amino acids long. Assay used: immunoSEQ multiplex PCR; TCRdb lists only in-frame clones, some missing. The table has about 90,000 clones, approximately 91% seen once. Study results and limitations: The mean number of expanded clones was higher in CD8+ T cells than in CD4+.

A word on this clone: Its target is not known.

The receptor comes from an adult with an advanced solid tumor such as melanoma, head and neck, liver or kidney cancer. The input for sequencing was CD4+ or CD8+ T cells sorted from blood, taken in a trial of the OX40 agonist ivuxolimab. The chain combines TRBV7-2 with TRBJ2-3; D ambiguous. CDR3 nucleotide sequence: TGTGCCAGCAGCCTGGGATTCACAGATACGCAGTATTTT. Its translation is CASSLGFTDTQYF.